This TCR beta chain is drawn from a study of regulatory T cells in long-lasting Graves disease. This clonotype has at least ten counts. With 5 bases removed from V and 0 bases from J, the gap between germline ends came to 9 bases. In germline, CDR1 is SEHNR, CDR2 FQNEAQ (reference sequence). The CDR3 extends over 14 amino acids. Building of the TCR beta libraries involved iRepertoire HTBI primers and Arm-PCR of CDR3 regions. TCRdb re-called the multiplex PCR reads with MiXCR, one entry per CDR3 protein. The table shows about 500,000 distinct CDR3 sequences, with around 12% occurring only once. The time point is: newly diagnosed GD, antithyroid drugs for less than 3 months. PBMC RNA served as the TCR library source. This sample also appeared in a second study, on T cells in Graves' hyperthyroidism and ophthalmopathy.

The sequence derives from a young woman with Graves disease. The sequenced sample was peripheral blood mononuclear cells (PBMCs), obtained at new diagnosis, from a patient treated with antithyroid drugs. The chain uses TRBV7-9 and TRBJ2-3, with a possible D match to TRBD2 (6 bases). CDR3 sequence reads: CASSPGLSTDTQYF. CDR3 DNA sequence: TGTGCCAGCAGCCCGGGACTTAGCACAGATACGCAGTATTTT. The full variable domain, its missing parts supplied by reference TRBV7-9 and TRBJ2-3, is DTGVSQNPRHKITKRGQNVTFRCDPISEHNRLYWYRQTLGQGPEFLTYFQNEAQLEKSRLLSDRFSAERPKGSFSTLEIQRTEQGDSAMYLCASSPGLSTDTQYFGPGTRLTVL.